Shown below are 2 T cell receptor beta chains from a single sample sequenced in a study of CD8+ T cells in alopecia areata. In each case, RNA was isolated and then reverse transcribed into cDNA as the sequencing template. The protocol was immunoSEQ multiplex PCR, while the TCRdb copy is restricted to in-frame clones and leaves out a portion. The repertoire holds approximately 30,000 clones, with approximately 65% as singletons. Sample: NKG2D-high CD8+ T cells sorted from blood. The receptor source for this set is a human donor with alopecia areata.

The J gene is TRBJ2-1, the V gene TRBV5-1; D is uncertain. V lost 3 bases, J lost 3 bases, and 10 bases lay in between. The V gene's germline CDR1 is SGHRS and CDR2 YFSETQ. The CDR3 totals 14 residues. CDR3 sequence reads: CASSWYAGYNEQFF. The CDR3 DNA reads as TGCGCCAGCAGCTGGTACGCCGGCTACAATGAGCAGTTCTTC. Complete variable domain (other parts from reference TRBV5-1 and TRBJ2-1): KAGVTQTPRYLIKTRGQQVTLSCSPISGHRSVSWYQQTPGQGLQFLFEYFSETQRNKGNFPGRFSGRQFSNSRSEMNVSTLELGDSALYLCASSWYAGYNEQFFGPGTRLTVL.

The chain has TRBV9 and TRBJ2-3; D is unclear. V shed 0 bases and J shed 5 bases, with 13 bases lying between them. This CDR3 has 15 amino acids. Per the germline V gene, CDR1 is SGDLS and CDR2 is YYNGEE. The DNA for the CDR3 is TGTGCCAGCAGCGTAGAGGCAGGAGAGCTAGATACGCAGTATTTT. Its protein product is CASSVEAGELDTQYF.